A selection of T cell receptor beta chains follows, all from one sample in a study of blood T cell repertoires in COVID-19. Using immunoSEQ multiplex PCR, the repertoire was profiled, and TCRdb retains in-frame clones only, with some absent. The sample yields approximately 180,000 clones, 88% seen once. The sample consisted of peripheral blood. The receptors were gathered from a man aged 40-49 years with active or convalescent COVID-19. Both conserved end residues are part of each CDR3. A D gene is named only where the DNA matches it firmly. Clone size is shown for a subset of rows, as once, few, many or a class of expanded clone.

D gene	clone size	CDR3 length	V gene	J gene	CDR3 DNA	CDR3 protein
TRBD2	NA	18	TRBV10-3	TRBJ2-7	TGTGCCATCAGTGAGTCGGTAACTAGCGGGACGATCTCCTACGAGCAGTACTTC	CAISESVTSGTISYEQYF
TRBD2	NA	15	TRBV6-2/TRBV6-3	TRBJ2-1	TGTGCCAGCAGCCGACTAGCGGGGCCTTACAATGAGCAGTTCTTC	CASSRLAGPYNEQFF
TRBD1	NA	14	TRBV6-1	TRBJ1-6	TGTGCCAGCAGTGAGACAGGGGGTGGGTCACCCCTCCACTTT	CASSETGGGSPLHF
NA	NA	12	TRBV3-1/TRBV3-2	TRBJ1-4	TGTGCCAGCAGCCAAGACAAAGAAAAACTGTTTTTT	CASSQDKEKLFF
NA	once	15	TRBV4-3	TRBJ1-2	TGCGCCAGCAGCCAAGATATAGACAGGTTATCTGGCTACACCTTC	CASSQDIDRLSGYTF
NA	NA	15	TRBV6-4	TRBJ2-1	TGTGCCAGCAGTGAAGTCTATAGCTCCTACAATGAGCAGTTCTTC	CASSEVYSSYNEQFF
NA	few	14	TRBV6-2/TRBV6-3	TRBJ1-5	TGTGCCAGCAGTTACACAGGATTGAATCAGCCCCAGCATTTT	CASSYTGLNQPQHF
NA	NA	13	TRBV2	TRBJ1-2	TGTGCCAGCAGTGCCGAGACAGCCTATGGCTACACCTTC	CASSAETAYGYTF
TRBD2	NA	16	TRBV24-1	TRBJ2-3	TGTGCCACCTCGGGGGGGGTAGCGGGAAACACAGATACGCAGTATTTT	CATSGGVAGNTDTQYF
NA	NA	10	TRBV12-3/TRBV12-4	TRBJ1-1	TGTGCCAGCAGTTCAGGTTTTCCTTTCTTT	CASSSGFPFF
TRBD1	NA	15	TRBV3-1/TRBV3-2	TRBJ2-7	TGTGCCAGCAGCCGATTTACCGGGACAGACTACGAGCAGTACTTC	CASSRFTGTDYEQYF
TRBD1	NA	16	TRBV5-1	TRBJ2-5	TGCGCCAGCAGCTTGGCCTACGGACAGGCCGCCGAGACCCAGTACTTC	CASSLAYGQAAETQYF
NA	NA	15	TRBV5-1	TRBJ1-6	TGCGCCAGCTTCCCAGGGCCGGTAGGGAATTCACCCCTCCACTTT	CASFPGPVGNSPLHF
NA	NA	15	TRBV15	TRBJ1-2	TGTGCCACCAGCACAGACAGGAAAAAAAACTATGGCTACACCTTC	CATSTDRKKNYGYTF
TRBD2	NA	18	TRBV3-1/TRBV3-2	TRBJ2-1	TGTGCCAGCAGCCAGTTAGGAGGGACTAGCGGGTTTTTCAATGAGCAGTTCTTC	CASSQLGGTSGFFNEQFF
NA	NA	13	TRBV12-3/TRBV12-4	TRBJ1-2	TGTGCCAGCAGTCCTACAGGGAGAGGTGGCTACACCTTC	CASSPTGRGGYTF
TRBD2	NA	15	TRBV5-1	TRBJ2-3	TGCGCCACAACCCGGGCGGGGGGCTACACAGATACGCAGTATTTT	CATTRAGGYTDTQYF
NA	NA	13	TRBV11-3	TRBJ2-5	TGTGCCAGCAGCTCGACTACTCAAGAGACCCAGTACTTC	CASSSTTQETQYF
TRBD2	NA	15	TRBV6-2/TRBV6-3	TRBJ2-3	TGTGCCAGCAGTTACCCGACTAGCGGGGTCGATACGCAGTATTTT	CASSYPTSGVDTQYF
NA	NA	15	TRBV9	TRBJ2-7	TGTGCCAGCAGCGTAGGAACGGGTAAAGGCCTCGAGCAGTACTTC	CASSVGTGKGLEQYF
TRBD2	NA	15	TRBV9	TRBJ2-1	TGTGCCAGCAGCGTAGGCGGGGGGGCCTACAATGAGCAGTTCTTC	CASSVGGGAYNEQFF
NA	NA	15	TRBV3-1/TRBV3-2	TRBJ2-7	TGTGCCAGCAGCCCCGGACAGAAGAGCTCCTACGAGCAGTACTTC	CASSPGQKSSYEQYF
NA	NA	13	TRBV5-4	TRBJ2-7	TGTGCCAGCAGGTCAACAGGCACCTACGAGCAGTACTTC	CASRSTGTYEQYF
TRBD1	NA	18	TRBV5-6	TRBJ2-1	TGTGCCAGCAGCGGGACAGGGCCAAGCAGTACCTCCTACAATGAGCAGTTCTTC	CASSGTGPSSTSYNEQFF
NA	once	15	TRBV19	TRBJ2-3	TGTGCCAGTAGTATCGGGGTGCTCCGCACAGATACGCAGTATTTT	CASSIGVLRTDTQYF
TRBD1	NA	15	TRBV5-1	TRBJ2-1	TGCGCCAGCAGCTTCCAGGGGGCCATCTACAATGAGCAGTTCTTC	CASSFQGAIYNEQFF
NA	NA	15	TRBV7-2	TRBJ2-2	TGTGCCAGCAGCCCCTTGCGGGCGCCCACCGGGGAGCTGTTTTTT	CASSPLRAPTGELFF
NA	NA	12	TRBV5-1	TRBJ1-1	TGCGCCAGCAGCTTGGATTTTATGGAAGCTTTCTTT	CASSLDFMEAFF
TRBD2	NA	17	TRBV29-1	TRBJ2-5	TGCAGCGCGGATTCCGGGACTAGCGGGGGGCTGGAAGAGACCCAGTACTTC	CSADSGTSGGLEETQYF
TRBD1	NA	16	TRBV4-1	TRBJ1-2	TGCGCCAGCAGCCAAGGGGACAGCCCACACGTTGGTGGCTACACCTTC	CASSQGDSPHVGGYTF
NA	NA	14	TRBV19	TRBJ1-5	TGTGCCAGTAAGTCAGGACTGGGCAATCAGCCCCAGCATTTT	CASKSGLGNQPQHF
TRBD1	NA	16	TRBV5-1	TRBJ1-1	TGCGCCAGCAGCTTGACCGGGACAGTCATGAACACTGAAGCTTTCTTT	CASSLTGTVMNTEAFF
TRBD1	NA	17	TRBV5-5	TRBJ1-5	TGTGCCAGCAGCCAACAAACTCCGGGACAGGGGAATCAGCCCCAGCATTTT	CASSQQTPGQGNQPQHF
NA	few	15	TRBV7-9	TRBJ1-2	TGTGCCAGCAGCCCCCACATTCCGGGGGATAGAGGCTACACCTTC	CASSPHIPGDRGYTF
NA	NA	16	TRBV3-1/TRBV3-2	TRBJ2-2	TGTGCCAGCAGCCTTCGACAGGCGCATTACACCGGGGAGCTGTTTTTT	CASSLRQAHYTGELFF
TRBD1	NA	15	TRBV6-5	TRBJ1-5	TGTGCCAGCAGCCGGGACAGGGGTAGCAATCAGCCCCAGCATTTT	CASSRDRGSNQPQHF
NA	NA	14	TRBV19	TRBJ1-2	TGTGCCAGTAGTATAGTTGGCTATAGCGGAGGCTACACCTTC	CASSIVGYSGGYTF
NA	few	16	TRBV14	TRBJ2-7	TGTGCCAGCAGCCCTAGGCCCCTGCAGAGAGTCTACGAGCAGTACTTC	CASSPRPLQRVYEQYF
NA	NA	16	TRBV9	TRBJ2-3	TGTGCCAGCAGCCTCGGCGGCTTTTATAGCACAGATACGCAGTATTTT	CASSLGGFYSTDTQYF
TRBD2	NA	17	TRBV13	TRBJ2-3	TGTGCCAGCACCACAAAAACCGGGACTAGCGGCACAGATACGCAGTATTTT	CASTTKTGTSGTDTQYF
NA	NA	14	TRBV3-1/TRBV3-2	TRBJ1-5	TGTGCCAGCAGCCCGGGGGGGGAAAATCAGCCCCAGCATTTT	CASSPGGENQPQHF
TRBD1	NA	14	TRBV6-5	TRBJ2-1	TGTGCCAGCCTGGACAGGGGGCTTTCTGGTGAGCAGTTCTTC	CASLDRGLSGEQFF
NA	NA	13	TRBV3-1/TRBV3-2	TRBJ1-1	TGTGCCAGCAGCCAAGAAGATGTGAGGGGGGCTTTCTTT	CASSQEDVRGAFF
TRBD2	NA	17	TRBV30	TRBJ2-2	TGTGCCTGGAGTTCAGCGGGAGTTTTTCAGTACACCGGGGAGCTGTTTTTT	CAWSSAGVFQYTGELFF
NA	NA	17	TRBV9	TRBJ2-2	TGTGCCAGCAGCCGTCTTACACTTCAGGGGTCCACCGGGGAGCTGTTTTTT	CASSRLTLQGSTGELFF
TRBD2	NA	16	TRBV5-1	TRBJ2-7	TGCGCCAGCAGCTCCGGGACTAGCGGGAGGGCCGACGAGCAGTACTTC	CASSSGTSGRADEQYF
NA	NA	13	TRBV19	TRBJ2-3	TGTGCCAGTAGCGAGGTATACACAGATACGCAGTATTTT	CASSEVYTDTQYF
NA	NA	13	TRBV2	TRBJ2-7	TGTGCCAGCAGTGATGGGCCACGCTACGAGCAGTACTTC	CASSDGPRYEQYF
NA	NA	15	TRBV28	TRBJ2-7	TGTGCCAGCAGTCCCGGACAGCCGAGCTCCTACGAGCAGTACTTC	CASSPGQPSSYEQYF
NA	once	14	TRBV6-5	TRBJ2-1	TGTGCCAGCAGTTCACTTTTCGCAACGGATGAGCAGTTCTTC	CASSSLFATDEQFF
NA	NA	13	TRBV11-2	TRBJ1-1	TGTGCCAGCAGCTTAGAACTGGGTACGGGAGCTTTCTTT	CASSLELGTGAFF
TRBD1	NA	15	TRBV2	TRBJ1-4	TGTGCCAGCAGTACCCGGGACAGGAATAATGAAAAACTGTTTTTT	CASSTRDRNNEKLFF
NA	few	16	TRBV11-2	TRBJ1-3	TGTGCCAGCAGCTTCGGATTCCAGGGGTTGGGAAACACCATATATTTT	CASSFGFQGLGNTIYF
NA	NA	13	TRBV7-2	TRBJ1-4	TGTGCCAGCAGCCGGGGGAGTAATGAAAAACTGTTTTTT	CASSRGSNEKLFF